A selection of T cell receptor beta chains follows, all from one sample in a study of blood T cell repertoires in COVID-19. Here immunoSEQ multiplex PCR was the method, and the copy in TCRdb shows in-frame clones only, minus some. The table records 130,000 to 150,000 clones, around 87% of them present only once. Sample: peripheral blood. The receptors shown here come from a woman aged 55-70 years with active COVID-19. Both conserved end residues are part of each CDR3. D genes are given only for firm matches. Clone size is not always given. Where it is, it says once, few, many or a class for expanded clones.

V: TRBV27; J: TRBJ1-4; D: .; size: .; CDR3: CASSFNTVATNEKLFF; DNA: TGTGCCAGCAGTTTTAATACAGTTGCAACTAATGAAAAACTGTTTTTT
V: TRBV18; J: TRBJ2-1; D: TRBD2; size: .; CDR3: CASSNRPGLDSYNEQFF; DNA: TGTGCCAGCTCGAACAGGCCGGGACTAGACTCCTACAATGAGCAGTTCTTC
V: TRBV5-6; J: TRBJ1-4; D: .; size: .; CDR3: CASSQGTREKLFF; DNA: TGTGCCAGCAGCCAGGGGACCCGGGAAAAACTGTTTTTT
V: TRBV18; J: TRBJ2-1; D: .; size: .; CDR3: CASSPQKRTEHNEQFF; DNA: TGTGCCAGCTCTCCCCAGAAGAGGACAGAACACAATGAGCAGTTCTTC
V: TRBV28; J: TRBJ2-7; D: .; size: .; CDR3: CASSLLTGPYEQYF; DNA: TGTGCCAGCAGCCTACTAACAGGGCCTTACGAGCAGTACTTC
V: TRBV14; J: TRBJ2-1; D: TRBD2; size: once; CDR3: CASSSLGLATYNEQFF; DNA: TGTGCCAGCAGCTCCCTGGGACTAGCGACCTACAATGAGCAGTTCTTC
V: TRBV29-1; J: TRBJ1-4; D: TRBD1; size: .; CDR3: CSGPGTGGGNEKLFF; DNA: TGCAGCGGTCCCGGGACAGGGGGCGGGAATGAAAAACTGTTTTTT
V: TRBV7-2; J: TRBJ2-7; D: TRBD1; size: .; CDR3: CASSSWDRGTYEQYF; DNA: TGTGCCAGCAGCTCATGGGACAGGGGGACCTACGAGCAGTACTTC
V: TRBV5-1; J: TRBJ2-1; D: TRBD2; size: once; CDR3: CASSSGLAGGPRDEQFF; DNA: TGCGCCAGCAGCTCGGGACTAGCGGGAGGGCCGAGGGATGAGCAGTTCTTC
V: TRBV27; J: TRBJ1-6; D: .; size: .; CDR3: CASSLGQGLGSPLHF; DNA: TGTGCCAGCAGTTTAGGGCAGGGTCTCGGATCACCCCTCCACTTT
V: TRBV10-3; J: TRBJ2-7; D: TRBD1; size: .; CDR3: CAIRRTGTGDEQYF; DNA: TGTGCCATCAGAAGGACAGGGACCGGCGACGAGCAGTACTTC
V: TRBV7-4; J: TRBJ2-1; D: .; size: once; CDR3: CASSLSVYNEQFF; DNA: TGTGCCAGCAGCTTATCTGTATACAATGAGCAGTTCTTC
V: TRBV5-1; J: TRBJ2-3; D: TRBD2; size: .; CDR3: CASSTSGTDTQYF; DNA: TGCGCCAGCAGCACTAGCGGGACAGATACGCAGTATTTT
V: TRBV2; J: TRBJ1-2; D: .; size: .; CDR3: CASSTTVNYGYTF; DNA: TGTGCCAGCAGTACGACAGTGAACTATGGCTACACCTTC
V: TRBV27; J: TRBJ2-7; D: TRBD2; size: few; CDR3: CASNRDYNSYEQYF; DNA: TGTGCCAGCAACCGGGACTACAACTCCTACGAGCAGTACTTC
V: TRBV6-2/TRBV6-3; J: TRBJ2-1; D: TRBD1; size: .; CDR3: CASSFSGGRYNEQFF; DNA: TGTGCCAGCAGCTTCTCAGGGGGCCGCTACAATGAGCAGTTCTTC
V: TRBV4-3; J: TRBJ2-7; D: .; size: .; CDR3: CASSQDRGGGYEQYF; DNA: TGCGCCAGCAGCCAAGATCGGGGAGGGGGCTACGAGCAGTACTTC
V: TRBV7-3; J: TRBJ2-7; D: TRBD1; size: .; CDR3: CASSLGTGGTEEQYF; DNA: TGTGCCAGCAGCTTAGGGACAGGGGGGACGGAGGAGCAGTACTTC
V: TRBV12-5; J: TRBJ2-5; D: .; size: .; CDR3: CASGYQETQYF; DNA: TGTGCAAGCGGATACCAAGAGACCCAGTACTTC
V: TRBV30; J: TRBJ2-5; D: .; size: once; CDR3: CAWSVQVQETQYF; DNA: TGTGCCTGGAGTGTCCAGGTGCAAGAGACCCAGTACTTC
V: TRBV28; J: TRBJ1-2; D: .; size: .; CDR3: CASSLGQLHYGYTF; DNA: TGTGCCAGCAGTTTGGGGCAGTTACACTATGGCTACACCTTC
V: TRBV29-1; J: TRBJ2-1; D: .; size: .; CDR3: CSVEDLEQFF; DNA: TGCAGCGTTGAAGACCTCGAGCAGTTCTTC
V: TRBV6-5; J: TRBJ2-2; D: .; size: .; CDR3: CATETNSRLTGELFF; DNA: TGTGCCACCGAGACTAATAGTCGTCTCACCGGGGAGCTGTTTTTT
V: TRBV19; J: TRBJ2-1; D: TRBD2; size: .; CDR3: CATQAGTSGSPSYNEQFF; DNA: TGTGCCACCCAGGCAGGGACTAGCGGGAGCCCCTCCTACAATGAGCAGTTCTTC
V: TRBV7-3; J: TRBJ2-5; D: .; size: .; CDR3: CASSLGGTSETQYF; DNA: TGTGCCAGCAGCTTAGGTGGGACATCGGAGACCCAGTACTTC
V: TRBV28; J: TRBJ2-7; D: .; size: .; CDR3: CASRGGYEQYF; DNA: TGTGCCAGCAGGGGCGGGTACGAGCAGTACTTC
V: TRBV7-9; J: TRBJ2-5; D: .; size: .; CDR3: CASSPLQETQYF; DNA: TGTGCCAGCAGCCCTCTCCAAGAGACCCAGTACTTC
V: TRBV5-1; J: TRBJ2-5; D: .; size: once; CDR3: CASSDGSRETQYF; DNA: TGCGCCAGCAGCGACGGGTCCCGAGAGACCCAGTACTTC
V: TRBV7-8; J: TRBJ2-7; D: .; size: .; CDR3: CASSSTEVVAAYEQYF; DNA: TGTGCCAGCAGCTCGACCGAGGTGGTAGCGGCCTACGAGCAGTACTTC
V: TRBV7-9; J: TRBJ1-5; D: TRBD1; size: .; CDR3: CASSPGTATNQPQHF; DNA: TGTGCCAGCAGCCCAGGGACAGCTACCAATCAGCCCCAGCATTTT
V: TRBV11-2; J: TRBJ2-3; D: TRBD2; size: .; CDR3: CASSLDSGSTDTQYF; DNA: TGTGCCAGCAGCTTAGATAGCGGGAGTACAGATACGCAGTATTTT
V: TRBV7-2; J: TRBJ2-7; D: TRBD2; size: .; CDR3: CASSALGGEQYF; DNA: TGTGCCAGCAGCGCGCTGGGGGGGGAGCAGTACTTC
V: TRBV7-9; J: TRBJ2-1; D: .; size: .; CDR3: CASSSFYGLRVYEQFF; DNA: TGTGCCAGCAGCTCCTTCTACGGACTACGGGTATATGAGCAGTTCTTC
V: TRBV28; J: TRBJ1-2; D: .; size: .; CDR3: CASSSEAGGNYGYTF; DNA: TGTGCCAGCAGTTCAGAGGCGGGCGGTAACTATGGCTACACCTTC
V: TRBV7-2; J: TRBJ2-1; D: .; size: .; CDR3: CASSLGSGDEQFF; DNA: TGTGCCAGCAGCTTAGGATCGGGAGATGAGCAGTTCTTC
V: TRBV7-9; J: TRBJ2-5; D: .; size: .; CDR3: CATSGHSYQETQYF; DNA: TGTGCCACCTCGGGACACTCGTACCAAGAGACCCAGTACTTC
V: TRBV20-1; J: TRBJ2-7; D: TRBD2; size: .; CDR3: CSAISGSPQYF; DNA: TGCAGTGCTATAAGCGGGAGCCCGCAGTACTTC
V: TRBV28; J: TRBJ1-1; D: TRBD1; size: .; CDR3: CALRGQGETEAFF; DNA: TGTGCCCTTAGGGGACAGGGTGAGACTGAAGCTTTCTTT
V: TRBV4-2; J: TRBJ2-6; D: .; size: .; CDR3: CASSQDSGFPGANVLTF; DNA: TGTGCCAGCAGCCAAGATTCAGGTTTCCCTGGGGCCAACGTCCTGACTTTC
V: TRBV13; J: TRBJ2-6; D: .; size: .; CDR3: CASSLRSSGANVLTF; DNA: TGTGCCAGCAGCTTAAGGAGCTCTGGGGCCAACGTCCTGACTTTC
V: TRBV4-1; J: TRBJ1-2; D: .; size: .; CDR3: CASSQDIGEGYTF; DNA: TGCGCCAGCAGCCAAGATATCGGGGAAGGCTACACCTTC
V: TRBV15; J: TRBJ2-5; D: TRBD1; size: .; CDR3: CATSPNTSTGRKTQYF; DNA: TGTGCCACCAGCCCTAATACTTCGACAGGGAGAAAGACCCAGTACTTC
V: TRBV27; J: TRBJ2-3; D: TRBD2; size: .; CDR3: CASSLSILYGRGYTDTQYF; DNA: TGTGCCAGCAGTTTATCGATACTTTACGGGAGGGGTTACACAGATACGCAGTATTTT
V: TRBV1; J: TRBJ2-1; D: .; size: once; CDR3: CTSSQGASGKNEQFF; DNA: TGCACCAGCAGCCAAGGGGCTAGCGGGAAAAATGAGCAGTTCTTC
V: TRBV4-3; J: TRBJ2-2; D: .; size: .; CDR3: CASSLDSLTGELFF; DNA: TGCGCCAGCAGCCTTGATTCACTCACCGGGGAGCTGTTTTTT
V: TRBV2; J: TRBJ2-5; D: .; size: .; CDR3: CASSSGNRWQTQYF; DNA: TGTGCCAGCAGCTCTGGTAACAGGTGGCAGACCCAGTACTTC
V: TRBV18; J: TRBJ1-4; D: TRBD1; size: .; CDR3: CASSPRQGGGGEKLFF; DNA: TGTGCCAGCTCACCCCGACAGGGTGGTGGAGGTGAAAAACTGTTTTTT
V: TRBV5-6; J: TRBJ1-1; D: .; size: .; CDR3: CASTIPGVFPEAFF; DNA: TGTGCCAGCACCATCCCAGGTGTCTTTCCTGAAGCTTTCTTT
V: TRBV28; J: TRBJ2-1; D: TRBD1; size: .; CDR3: CASSLWGQGRDNEQFF; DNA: TGTGCCAGCAGTTTATGGGGACAGGGGCGGGACAATGAGCAGTTCTTC